This T cell receptor beta chain appears in the sequencing data of a study of shared clonotypes between healthy human individuals. CDR1 and CDR2 from the germline V gene are SGHKS and YYEKEE (reference sequence). Trimming removed 0 bases from V and 3 bases from J, with 6 bases in between. CDR3 length equals 13 residues. Deep-level settings were used for running the assay. The team ran DNA from unsorted PBMCs on ten immunoSEQ deep assay plates for sequencing. TCRdb's copy holds only in-frame clones and misses some; the assay was immunoSEQ multiplex PCR. This table has about 530,000 clones, over 60% appearing once. There were only Caucasian adults among the donors, and all lived in Nashville, Tennessee.

The chain has TRBV5-5 and TRBJ1-1; D ambiguous. The sequence was collected from a woman aged 35 to 49 in good health. Some clones in this sample may be carry-over from other donors' samples. Sequencing was done on a sample of PBMCs. CDR3 protein: CASSLVSDTEAFF. CDR3 in DNA: TGTGCCAGCAGCTTGGTTTCAGACACTGAAGCTTTCTTT.